The 30 T cell receptor beta chains presented below share a single source sample, sequenced in a study of control samples from healthy donors and cancer patients. The assay was immunoSEQ multiplex PCR, and TCRdb's table has in-frame clones only and misses some. Here the sample spans roughly 130,000 clones, roughly 84% being singletons. Source material: blood. These receptors all stem from a man between 45 and 60 years old in good health.

The CDR3 sequence is CASSPTGTSGGLTDTQYF. The CDR3 DNA reads as TGCGCCAGCAGCCCGACCGGGACTAGCGGGGGTTTGACAGATACGCAGTATTTT. The chain is built from TRBV5-1 and TRBJ2-3; TRBD2 matches at 14 bases. Trimming took 4 bases from V and 3 from J; bases not matched to a gene: 10. This CDR3 has 18 amino acids. Germline values: CDR1 SGHRS, CDR2 YFSETQ. Full variable domain (outside the CDR3, taken from reference TRBV5-1 and TRBJ2-3): KAGVTQTPRYLIKTRGQQVTLSCSPISGHRSVSWYQQTPGQGLQFLFEYFSETQRNKGNFPGRFSGRQFSNSRSEMNVSTLELGDSALYLCASSPTGTSGGLTDTQYFGPGTRLTVL.

The table lists this clone with a count of one. The genes are TRBV5-6 and TRBJ1-1; D possibly corresponds to TRBD1 (6 bases). Germline CDR1 is SGHDT and CDR2 is YYEEEE. This CDR3 has 16 residues. V was cut by 5 bases and J by 1 base, with 18 bases left in between. The CDR3 region has the DNA TGTGCCAGCAGATGGGGGGGGCCCAGGTCGAACACTGAAGCTTTCTTT. It specifies CASRWGGPRSNTEAFF.

The chain is built from TRBV28 and TRBJ1-2; 7 bases align to TRBD1. Germline values: CDR1 MDHEN, CDR2 SYDVKM. The length of the CDR3 is 14 residues. V dropped 5 bases and J dropped 5; count of bases not matched to a gene: 8. As DNA, the CDR3 is TGTGCCAGCAGTGCCGGGACAGACATTTATGGCTACACCTTC. Translation: CASSAGTDIYGYTF.

Here the CDR3 DNA reads TGTGCCAGCAGCTTAGCGGGGAGTTCACCCCTCCACTTT. Amino acid sequence: CASSLAGSSPLHF. V usage is TRBV7-9 and J usage is TRBJ1-6; D remains ambiguous. From germline, CDR1 is SEHNR and CDR2 FQNEAQ (reference sequence). Between the trimmed V and J ends, which lost 0 bases and 9 bases, there was a span of 6 bases. This CDR3 is built from 13 residues.

This rearrangement joins TRBV11-3 to TRBJ2-3; 11 nucleotides align to TRBD2. Losses at the gene ends were 2 bases for V and 4 bases for J; bases not matched to a gene: 2. The CDR3 length is 15 residues. The V gene's germline CDR1 is SGHNT and CDR2 YENEEA. CDR3: CASSLRTSGPDTQYF. CDR3 nucleotide sequence: TGTGCCAGCAGCTTAAGGACTAGCGGGCCAGATACGCAGTATTTT.

This rearrangement joins TRBV9 to TRBJ1-5; D remains ambiguous. The CDR3 contains 10 residues. V lost 7 bases, J lost 7 bases, and 6 bases lay in between. CDR1 SGDLS and CDR2 YYNGEE come from the germline V gene. This CDR3 reads CASEVQPQHF. CDR3 nucleotide sequence: TGTGCCAGCGAGGTGCAGCCCCAGCATTTT.

This clone came up once. The rearrangement links TRBV7-8 to TRBJ1-5; no reliable D call. Trimming left V 6 bases short and J 0 bases short, with 9 bases between. The CDR3 sequence is 14 residues long. Germline CDR1 is SGHVS and CDR2 is FQNEAQ. This CDR3 reads CASRSNYSNQPQHF. As DNA, the CDR3 is TGTGCCAGCAGATCCAACTATAGCAATCAGCCCCAGCATTTT.

The chain combines TRBV30 with TRBJ1-1; no reliable D call. The length of the CDR3 is 13 residues. V shed 4 bases and J shed 4 bases, with 13 bases lying between them. The germline V gene encodes CDR1 GTSNPN and CDR2 SVGIG (reference sequence). For the CDR3, the DNA is TGTGCCTGGACCCCACAGATAGCCACTGAAGCTTTCTTT. Encoded protein: CAWTPQIATEAFF.

The genes are TRBV27 and TRBJ1-1, with 12 bases that match TRBD1. With 6 bases clipped from V and 6 bases from J, the junction kept 8 bases outside the gene matches. Per germline, CDR1 MNHEY and CDR2 SMNVEV (reference sequence). CDR3 length: 15 residues. The CDR3 protein is CASRSGGQGASEAFF. DNA for the CDR3: TGTGCCAGCAGGAGTGGGGGACAGGGGGCCTCTGAAGCTTTCTTT.

The chain links TRBV6-5 to TRBJ1-1; D unclear. CDR1 is MNHEY, CDR2 SVGAGI, per germline. CDR3 length equals 15 residues. V gave up 4 bases and J gave up 1 base, with 13 bases separating them. The CDR3 DNA sequence: TGTGCCAGCAGTTCTCAGTTGGCGCCGAACACTGAAGCTTTCTTT. It yields the protein CASSSQLAPNTEAFF.

This sequence joins TRBV5-1 and TRBJ2-1; 10 bases line up with TRBD1. V shed 0 bases, J shed 4 bases, and the junction held 7 bases outside the gene matches. The CDR3 is 17 amino acids. In germline, CDR1 is SGHRS, CDR2 YFSETQ. CDR3 residues: CASSLDAGQGYYNEQFF. In DNA form, the CDR3 reads TGCGCCAGCAGCTTGGATGCGGGACAGGGGTATTACAATGAGCAGTTCTTC.

The J gene is TRBJ2-7, the V gene TRBV24-1; 7 nucleotides align to TRBD2. CDR3 length: 14 amino acids. V shed 9 bases and J 0 bases; nucleotides not matched to a gene: 7. Germline CDR1 reads KGHDR; CDR2 reads SFDVKD. The CDR3 DNA sequence: TGTGCCACCTTTATAAGCGGGGACTCCTACGAGCAGTACTTC. This encodes CATFISGDSYEQYF.

The chain employs TRBV6-6 and TRBJ2-7; a possible D gene is TRBD2 (5 bases). The V and J ends lost 0 bases and 9 bases respectively, with 9 bases between them. CDR1 and CDR2 (germline): MNHNY, SVGAGI (reference sequence). CDR3 length equals 12 residues. In DNA form, the CDR3 reads TGTGCCAGCAGTTACTCTCGGGAACTGCAGTACTTC. It codes for CASSYSRELQYF.

The chain has TRBV11-2 and TRBJ2-2, with TRBD1 matching 8 bases. Germline lookup yields CDR1 SGHAT and CDR2 FQNNGV. Germline trimming cut 5 bases from V and 0 bases from J; bases unmatched to any gene: 2. The length of the CDR3 is 15 residues. Here the CDR3 DNA reads TGTGCCAGCAGCCGGACAGGGTCGAACACCGGGGAGCTGTTTTTT. Its translation is CASSRTGSNTGELFF.

This clone has a handful of counts. The J gene is TRBJ1-2, the V gene TRBV14; the match to TRBD1 covers 8 bases. Germline loops: CDR1 SGHDN, CDR2 FVKESK. The CDR3 sequence is 13 residues long. Trimming took 4 bases from V and 7 from J; bases not matched to a gene: 5. The CDR3 coding sequence is TGTGCCAGCAGCCTATGGACAGGGTTTGGCTACACCTTC. It codes for CASSLWTGFGYTF.

A few counts support this clone. This chain joins TRBV7-3 and TRBJ2-7, with a possible D match to TRBD1 (5 bases). This CDR3 spans 14 amino acids. V was trimmed by 5 bases and J by 0 bases, leaving 11 bases between them. The germline V gene has CDR1 SGHTA and CDR2 FQGTGA. The CDR3 reads CASSPDSNSYEQYF. The CDR3 DNA is TGTGCCAGCAGCCCCGACAGCAACTCCTACGAGCAGTACTTC.

This chain connects TRBV3-1 (or the pseudogene TRBV3-2) to TRBJ2-2; 12 bases fit TRBD1. CDR1 and CDR2 from the germline V gene are LGHDT and YNNKEL (reference sequence). This CDR3 is 17 amino acids long. V shed 5 bases, J shed 7 bases, and the junction held 11 bases outside the gene matches. For the CDR3, the DNA is TGTGCCAGCAGCATCCGGGACAGGGGGCGAGGTAACGGGGAGCTGTTTTTT. This encodes CASSIRDRGRGNGELFF.

V gene TRBV19 combines with J gene TRBJ1-1, with D possibly being TRBD1 (5 bases). Trimming removed 5 bases at V and 4 bases at J, with 11 bases between. CDR1 is LNHDA, CDR2 SQIVND, per germline (reference sequence). CDR3 length: 13 residues. DNA for the CDR3: TGTGCCAGTAGTTTGCAGGGATCCACTGAAGCTTTCTTT. This encodes CASSLQGSTEAFF.

The chain couples TRBV27 to TRBJ2-5, with TRBD2 matching over 12 bases. The CDR3 is made up of 16 amino acids. CDR1 MNHEY and CDR2 SMNVEV come from the germline V gene (reference sequence). J lost 5 bases, V lost 8 bases, and 12 bases had no gene match. CDR3 nucleotides: TGTGCCAGCGGAAACCCTAGCGGGGGGGGCCAGGAGACCCAGTACTTC. Residues: CASGNPSGGGQETQYF.

The chain employs TRBV2 and TRBJ2-2; tentatively, D is TRBD1 (5 bases). This CDR3 spans 13 amino acids. Trimming left V 4 bases short and J 4 bases short, with 7 bases between. The germline V gene has CDR1 SNHLY and CDR2 FYNNEI. The CDR3 DNA reads TGTGCCAGCAGTGGACAGAGCACCGGGGAGCTGTTTTTT. Amino acid sequence: CASSGQSTGELFF. The full variable domain, rest sourced from reference TRBV2 and TRBJ2-2, is EPEVTQTPSHQVTQMGQEVILRCVPISNHLYFYWYRQILGQKVEFLVSFYNNEISEKSEIFDDQFSVERPDGSNFTLKIRSTKLEDSAMYFCASSGQSTGELFFGEGSRLTVL.

The J gene is TRBJ2-7, the V gene TRBV3-1 (or the pseudogene TRBV3-2); tentatively, D is TRBD1 or TRBD2 (5 bases each). CDR3 size: 14 residues. CDR1 is LGHDT, CDR2 YNNKEL, per germline (reference sequence). With 1 base removed from V and 7 bases from J, the gap between germline ends came to 14 bases. This CDR3 reads CASSQGTGPQEQYF. As DNA, the CDR3 is TGTGCCAGCAGCCAAGGGACGGGGCCCCAGGAGCAGTACTTC.

CDR3 nucleotides: TGTGCCAGCAGAGGACAGGGGATGACAGATACGCAGTATTTT. Translation: CASRGQGMTDTQYF. The chain joins TRBV7-3 to TRBJ2-3; 9 bases map to TRBD1. Germline V lookup: CDR1 SGHTA, CDR2 FQGTGA. The V and J ends lost 6 bases and 3 bases, in that order; junction bases with no gene match: 4. CDR3 length: 14 amino acids.

The chain is built from TRBV7-9 and TRBJ1-2; D remains unclear. Trimming took 5 bases from V and 7 from J, leaving 17 bases between them. Germline values: CDR1 SEHNR, CDR2 FQNEAQ (reference sequence). This CDR3 region has 14 residues. CDR3 sequence reads: CASSPGYGVTGYTF. CDR3 DNA sequence: TGTGCCAGCAGCCCCGGTTATGGGGTCACTGGCTACACCTTC.

This chain uses TRBV11-2 with TRBJ1-2; possibly TRBD1 for D (5 bases). The CDR3 has 15 amino acids. V shed 4 bases and J shed 2 bases, with 14 bases lying between them. In germline, CDR1 is SGHAT, CDR2 FQNNGV. For the CDR3, the DNA is TGTGCCAGCAGCTCTAGGGCAGGGTGGAACTATGGCTACACCTTC. This translates into CASSSRAGWNYGYTF.

The chain links TRBV19 to TRBJ2-1; TRBD2 agrees at 9 bases. J lost 2 bases, V lost 5 bases, and 10 bases had no gene match. Germline V gene data show CDR1 as LNHDA and CDR2 as SQIVND (reference sequence). CDR3 length: 17 residues. The CDR3 protein is CASSPRLLAGTYNEQFF. Written as DNA, the CDR3 is TGTGCCAGTAGTCCCCGCTTACTAGCGGGTACCTACAATGAGCAGTTCTTC. Full variable domain (rest looked up from reference TRBV19 and TRBJ2-1): DGGITQSPKYLFRKEGQNVTLSCEQNLNHDAMYWYRQDPGQGLRLIYYSQIVNDFQKGDIAEGYSVSREKKESFPLTVTSAQKNPTAFYLCASSPRLLAGTYNEQFFGPGTRLTVL.

The CDR3 loop reads CAWSPPEQSTGELFF. In nucleotides, the CDR3 is TGTGCCTGGAGTCCACCAGAACAGTCAACCGGGGAGCTGTTTTTT. This sequence joins TRBV30 and TRBJ2-2; D remains unclear. V gave up 2 bases and J gave up 5 bases, with 15 bases separating them. Germline values: CDR1 GTSNPN, CDR2 SVGIG (reference sequence). The CDR3 is 15 residues long.

This rearrangement joins TRBV6-1 to TRBJ2-1, with D perhaps given as TRBD1 or TRBD2 (5 bases each). Trimming pared 9 bases from V and 7 bases from J, leaving 16 bases between. Germline CDR1 and CDR2: MNHNS and SASEGT. This CDR3 region has 13 residues. The CDR3 nucleotides read TGTGCCAGTGGGACCGCTCCAGAAAATGAGCAGTTCTTC. This translates into CASGTAPENEQFF.

V usage is TRBV3-1 (or the pseudogene TRBV3-2) and J usage is TRBJ2-1, with unresolved D. Germline values: CDR1 LGHDT, CDR2 YNNKEL (reference sequence). The V gene lost 4 bases and the J gene lost 3 bases, with 4 bases spanning the gap. The length of the CDR3 is 12 residues. The CDR3 here is CASSLDYNEQFF. The CDR3 DNA reads TGTGCCAGCAGCCTAGACTACAATGAGCAGTTCTTC.

The rearrangement uses TRBV7-8 and TRBJ1-4; 9 bases map to TRBD1. Looked up from germline, CDR1 is SGHVS and CDR2 is FQNEAQ. The length of the CDR3 is 15 residues. V shed 2 bases, J shed 4 bases, and the junction held 2 bases outside the gene matches. The CDR3 DNA follows: TGTGCCAGCAGCTTAAGACAGGGGGGTAATGAAAAACTGTTTTTT. Amino acids: CASSLRQGGNEKLFF.

The chain couples TRBV3-1 (or the pseudogene TRBV3-2) to TRBJ1-2; 8 nucleotides align to TRBD1. Unmatched junction bases numbered 13, after V lost 0 bases and J lost 7 bases. CDR3 size: 17 residues. Germline CDR1 LGHDT, CDR2 YNNKEL (reference sequence). The CDR3 nucleotides read TGTGCCAGCAGCCAAGATGGACACAGGGGGTCTAGGACTGGCTACACCTTC. Its protein product is CASSQDGHRGSRTGYTF.